The 17 T cell receptor beta chains listed next were all sequenced from one sample in a study of Graves' ophthalmopathy and Graves' hyperthyroidism. RNA served as the template for amplifying TCR beta CDR3 regions. In the first round, RT-PCR was carried out with HTBI primers, and a multiplex PCR formed the second round. From the multiplex PCR reads, TCRdb called clonotypes with MiXCR, one entry per CDR3 protein. The table records 230,000 or so distinct CDR3 sequences, around 50% of them present only once. The sample was peripheral blood. The receptors here all came from an adult man with Graves' ophthalmopathy.

In its sample, this clonotype was seen many times. This rearrangement joins TRBV25-1 to TRBJ1-3, with a weak D call TRBD1 (6 bases). The V end was cut by 3 bases, the J end by 8 bases, with 17 bases between. There are 15 residues in the CDR3. Germline CDR1 MGHDK, CDR2 SYGVNS. CDR3 region: CASSDSGDLVDTIYF. CDR3 bases: TGTGCCAGCAGTGACTCAGGGGATCTGGTAGACACCATATATTTT. Together with reference TRBV25-1 and TRBJ1-3, the CDR3 gives the full variable domain: EADIYQTPRYLVIGTGKKITLECSQTMGHDKMYWYQQDPGMELHLIHYSYGVNSTEKGDLSSESTVSRIRTEHFPLTLESARPSHTSQYLCASSDSGDLVDTIYFGEGSWLTVV.

The gene calls are TRBV9 and TRBJ1-6; D not certain. The CDR3 runs to 14 residues. V lost 7 bases, J lost 12 bases, and 20 bases lay in between. Germline CDR1 SGDLS, CDR2 YYNGEE. The CDR3 is CASSPIVGVEPLHF. The CDR3 region has the DNA TGTGCCAGCTCACCTATCGTTGGGGTAGAACCCCTCCACTTT.

V usage is TRBV20-1 and J usage is TRBJ1-6; 9 bases map to TRBD1. CDR1 is DFQATT and CDR2 is SNEGSKA in the germline V gene (reference sequence). The length of the CDR3 is 16 residues. Trimming at V came to 0 bases and at J to 9 bases, leaving 9 bases not matched to a gene. CDR3 DNA: TGCAGTGCTAGAGATAGTTGGACAGGGGTAGGTTCACCCCTCCACTTT. It specifies CSARDSWTGVGSPLHF.

This clonotype has a handful of counts. The chain couples TRBV6-6 to TRBJ1-1, with TRBD1 matching over 7 bases. CDR3 length: 14 amino acids. Germline CDR1 MNHNY, CDR2 SVGAGI (reference sequence). Losses at the gene ends were 7 bases for V and 0 bases for J; bases not matched to a gene: 5. CDR3 residues: CASIFGTVNTEAFF. The CDR3 DNA follows: TGTGCCAGCATTTTTGGGACAGTGAACACTGAAGCTTTCTTT.

This chain joins TRBV19 and TRBJ2-5, with 10 bases that match TRBD1. The CDR3 totals 13 residues. Losses at the gene ends were 8 bases for V and 2 bases for J; bases not matched to a gene: 2. Germline lookup yields CDR1 LNHDA and CDR2 SQIVND (reference sequence). CDR3 sequence (DNA): TGTGCCAGTTCGGACAGGGGGCAAGAGACCCAGTACTTC. Its protein product is CASSDRGQETQYF. The complete variable domain, with remaining parts taken from reference TRBV19 and TRBJ2-5, reads DGGITQSPKYLFRKEGQNVTLSCEQNLNHDAMYWYRQDPGQGLRLIYYSQIVNDFQKGDIAEGYSVSREKKESFPLTVTSAQKNPTAFYLCASSDRGQETQYFGPGTRLLVL.

On this clonotype itself: At one boundary the junction diverges from the germline segment, which might be a read error. The chain recombines TRBV19 with TRBJ1-5; possibly TRBD1 for D (5 bases). The CDR3 has 13 amino acids. Germline V gives CDR1 LNHDA, CDR2 SQIVND (reference sequence). CDR3 protein: CASSRGVNQPQHF. DNA for the CDR3: TGTGCCAGCAGTAGAGGGGTCAATCAGCCCCAGCATTTT.

This chain uses TRBV7-2 with TRBJ2-5; D gene unclear. This CDR3 is 15 amino acids long. Germline lookup yields CDR1 SGHTA and CDR2 FQGNSA. Trimming took off 0 bases at V and 1 base at J, with 9 bases between the two ends. For the CDR3, the DNA is TGTGCCAGCAGCTTAGCGCTTGGCCTCCAAGAGACCCAGTACTTC. Encoded protein: CASSLALGLQETQYF.

This clonotype has just a few counts. This chain connects TRBV11-3 to TRBJ2-7; D remains unclear. The V end was cut by 3 bases, the J end by 6 bases, with 9 bases between. Germline values: CDR1 SGHNT, CDR2 YENEEA. The CDR3 contains 12 residues. The CDR3 protein is CASSLIYTEQYF. The CDR3 nucleotides read TGTGCCAGCAGCTTGATCTATACCGAGCAGTACTTC.

This chain joins TRBV6-5 and TRBJ2-2; D uncertain. Germline lookup yields CDR1 MNHEY and CDR2 SVGAGI. Deletions cut 8 bases from V and 0 bases from J, with 10 bases between. This CDR3 is 14 amino acids long. For the CDR3, the DNA is TGTGCCAGCTCACCACCGACGAACACCGGGGAGCTGTTTTTT. It specifies CASSPPTNTGELFF.

Turning to this clonotype: Germline and junction disagree at one end, which may indicate a read error. The chain employs TRBV24-1 and TRBJ2-5, with TRBD1 matching over 10 bases. Germline CDR1 KGHDR, CDR2 SFDVKD. The CDR3 length is 15 residues. In nucleotides, the CDR3 is TGTGCCAGCAGTTCACCGGGACAGGGGACAGAGACCCAGTACTTC. It codes for CASSSPGQGTETQYF.

In regard to this clonotype: A much larger clone sits a single nucleotide away, making a read error possible. The chain is built from TRBV12-3 or TRBV12-4 and TRBJ1-1; D may be TRBD1 (6 bases). CDR3 size: 15 residues. CDR3 region: CAGSSSPTGRTEAFF. CDR3 sequence (DNA): TGTGCCGGCAGTTCCTCACCCACAGGGCGAACTGAAGCTTTCTTT.

This clonotype was seen a few times. The chain combines TRBV5-1 with TRBJ1-2, with 7 positions matching TRBD1. Losses at the gene ends were 4 bases for V and 4 bases for J; bases not matched to a gene: 7. Germline lookup yields CDR1 SGHRS and CDR2 YFSETQ. CDR3 length: 14 amino acids. The CDR3 spells CASSPTGSGYGYTF. The CDR3 DNA reads as TGCGCCAGCAGCCCGACAGGGTCTGGCTATGGCTACACCTTC.

The chain employs TRBV24-1 and TRBJ2-3; D is unresolved. The V end was cut by 4 bases, the J end by 6 bases, with 13 bases between. Germline V gene lookup returns CDR1 KGHDR and CDR2 SFDVKD. This CDR3 is built from 14 residues. Written as DNA, the CDR3 is TGTGCCACCAGTGAGAGGACGCTCGCTGATACGCAGTATTTT. Translating it yields CATSERTLADTQYF.

This clonotype showed up just a few times. V gene TRBV5-8 combines with J gene TRBJ1-6; D might be TRBD1 (6 bases). Germline CDR1 SGHTS, CDR2 YDEGEE. The ends were cut back, 3 bases at V and 2 bases at J, with 15 bases in the middle. The CDR3 is 17 amino acids. Here the CDR3 DNA reads TGTGCCAGCAGCTCACGTACCCGGGGGCCCTATAATTCACCCCTCCACTTT. Protein sequence: CASSSRTRGPYNSPLHF. Drawing the rest from reference TRBV5-8 and TRBJ1-6, the complete variable domain is EAGVTQSPTHLIKTRGQQATLRCSPISGHTSVYWYQQALGLGLQFLLWYDEGEERNRGNFPPRFSGRQFPNYSSELNVNALELEDSALYLCASSSRTRGPYNSPLHFGNGTRLTVT.

This clonotype was counted between two and nine times. The CDR3 region has the DNA TGTGCCAGCAGCCGGACGGCTTATAGCAATCAGCCCCAGCATTTT. Translation: CASSRTAYSNQPQHF. The chain employs TRBV2 and TRBJ1-5, with D unclear. V lost 6 bases to trimming and J lost 0 bases, with 12 bases between them. CDR1 and CDR2 from the germline V gene are SNHLY and FYNNEI. The CDR3 is 15 residues long.

The chain recombines TRBV20-1 with TRBJ2-7; D possibly corresponds to TRBD2 (6 bases). The CDR3 extends over 10 amino acids. Trimming removed 5 bases at V and 5 bases at J, with 7 bases between. From germline, CDR1 is DFQATT and CDR2 SNEGSKA (reference sequence). The CDR3 protein is CSAGGDEQYF. The CDR3 DNA follows: TGCAGTGCTGGAGGGGACGAGCAGTACTTC.

There are a few counts of this clonotype. V gene TRBV29-1 combines with J gene TRBJ1-5; 9 bases are shared with TRBD1. J gave up 4 bases and V 7 bases, and 5 bases lay outside the gene matches. The V gene's germline CDR1 is SQVTM and CDR2 ANQGSEA. This CDR3 comprises 13 residues. The chain's CDR3 is CSAATGGNQPQHF. The CDR3 DNA sequence: TGCAGCGCAGCGACAGGGGGTAATCAGCCCCAGCATTTT.